Sequencing of this T cell receptor (beta chain) was carried out in a study of T cells after yellow fever vaccination. This clonotype was counted many times. The germline gives CDR1 LGHNA, CDR2 YSLEER. The CDR3 contains 14 residues. V was trimmed by 0 bases and J by 7 bases, leaving 9 bases between them. Findings and caveats of the study: Contamination of FACS-sorted repertoires by abundant clonotypes from the bulk population could occur.

TCRdb recomputed calls from the 5' RACE reads with MiXCR, one row per CDR3 protein. Among about 45,000 distinct CDR3 sequences listed, 6.5% to 8.5% were seen once. Source: CD8+ T cells not binding an NS4B(214-222) dextramer, sorted from PBMCs, taken 45 days after the yellow fever booster vaccination. The chain uses TRBV4-3 and TRBJ2-2; D not certain. This receptor was identified in a man aged 30-40 years who received the YFV17D yellow fever vaccine. The CDR3 region is CASSQDLQIGELFF. The CDR3 nucleotides are TGCGCCAGCAGCCAAGATCTTCAGATCGGGGAGCTGTTTTTT.